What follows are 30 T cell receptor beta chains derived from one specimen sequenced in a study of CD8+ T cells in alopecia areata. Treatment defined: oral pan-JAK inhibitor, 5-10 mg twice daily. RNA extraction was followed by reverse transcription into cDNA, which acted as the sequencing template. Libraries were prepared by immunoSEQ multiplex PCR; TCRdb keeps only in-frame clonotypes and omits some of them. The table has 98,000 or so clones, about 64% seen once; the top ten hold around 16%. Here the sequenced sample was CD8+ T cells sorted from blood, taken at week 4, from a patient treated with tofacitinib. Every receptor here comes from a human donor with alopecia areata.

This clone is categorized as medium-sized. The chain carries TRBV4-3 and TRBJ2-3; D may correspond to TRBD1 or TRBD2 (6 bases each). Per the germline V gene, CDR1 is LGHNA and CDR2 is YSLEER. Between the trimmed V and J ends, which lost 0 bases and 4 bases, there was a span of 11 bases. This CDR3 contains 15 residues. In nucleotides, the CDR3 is TGCGCCAGCAGCCAAGACAGGGGCGGGGCAGATACGCAGTATTTT. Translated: CASSQDRGGADTQYF.

CDR3 amino acids: CAISSGTGGPYEQYF. CDR3 DNA sequence: TGTGCCATCAGCTCTGGGACAGGGGGCCCCTACGAGCAGTACTTC. The chain has TRBV10-3 and TRBJ2-7; 12 bases agree with TRBD1. This CDR3 comprises 15 residues. CDR1 and CDR2 from the germline V gene are ENHRY and SYGVKD. The J segment lost 2 bases and the V segment lost 6 bases, leaving 5 bases of the junction unmatched.

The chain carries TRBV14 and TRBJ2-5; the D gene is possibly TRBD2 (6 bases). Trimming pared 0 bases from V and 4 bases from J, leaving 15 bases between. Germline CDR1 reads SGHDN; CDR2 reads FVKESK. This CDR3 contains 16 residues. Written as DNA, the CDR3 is TGTGCCAGCAGCCAAGATATGATACTAGCCGGAGAGACCCAGTACTTC. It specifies CASSQDMILAGETQYF.

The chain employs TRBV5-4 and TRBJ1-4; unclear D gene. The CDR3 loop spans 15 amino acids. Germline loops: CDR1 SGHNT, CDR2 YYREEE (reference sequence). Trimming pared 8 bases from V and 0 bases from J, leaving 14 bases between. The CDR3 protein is CARGPNTTTNEKLFF. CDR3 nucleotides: TGTGCCAGAGGCCCCAATACCACAACTAATGAAAAACTGTTTTTT.

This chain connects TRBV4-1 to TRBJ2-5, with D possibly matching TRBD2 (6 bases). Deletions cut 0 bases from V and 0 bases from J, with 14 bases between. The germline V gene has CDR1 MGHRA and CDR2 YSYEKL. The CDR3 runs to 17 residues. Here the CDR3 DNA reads TGCGCCAGCAGCCAAGATAGTGGCGGACTACACCAAGAGACCCAGTACTTC. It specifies CASSQDSGGLHQETQYF.

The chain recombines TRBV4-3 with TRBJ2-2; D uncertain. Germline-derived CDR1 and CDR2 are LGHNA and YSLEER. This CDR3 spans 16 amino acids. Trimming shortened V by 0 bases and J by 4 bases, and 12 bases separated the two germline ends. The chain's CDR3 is CASSQDWTGGTGELFF. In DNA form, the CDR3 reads TGCGCCAGCAGCCAAGATTGGACGGGCGGCACCGGGGAGCTGTTTTTT.

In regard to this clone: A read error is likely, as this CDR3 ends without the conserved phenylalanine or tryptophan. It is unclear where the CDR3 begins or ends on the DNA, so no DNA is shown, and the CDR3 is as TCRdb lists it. The CDR3: CASRERYSVN. This chain links TRBV5-6 with TRBJ1-4. Germline V lookup: CDR1 SGHDT, CDR2 YYEEEE. The CDR3 is 10 amino acids long, termini counted.

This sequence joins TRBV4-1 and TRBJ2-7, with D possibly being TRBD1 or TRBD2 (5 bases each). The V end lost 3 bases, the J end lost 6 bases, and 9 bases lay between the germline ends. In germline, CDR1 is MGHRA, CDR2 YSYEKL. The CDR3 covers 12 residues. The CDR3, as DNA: TGCGCCAGCAGCCAGGGACGGGGCGAGCAGTACTTC. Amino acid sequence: CASSQGRGEQYF.

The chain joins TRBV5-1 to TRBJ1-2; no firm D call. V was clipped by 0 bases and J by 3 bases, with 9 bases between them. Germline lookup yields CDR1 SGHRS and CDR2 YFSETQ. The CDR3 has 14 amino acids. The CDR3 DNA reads TGCGCCAGCAGCTTGGCCGGGGATGACTATGGCTACACCTTC. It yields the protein CASSLAGDDYGYTF.

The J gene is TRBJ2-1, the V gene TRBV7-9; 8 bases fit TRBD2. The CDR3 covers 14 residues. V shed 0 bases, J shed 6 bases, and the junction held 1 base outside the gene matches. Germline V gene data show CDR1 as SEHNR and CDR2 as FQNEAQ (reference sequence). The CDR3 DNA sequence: TGTGCCAGCAGCTTAGCGGGGACTAGCAATGAGCAGTTCTTC. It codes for CASSLAGTSNEQFF.

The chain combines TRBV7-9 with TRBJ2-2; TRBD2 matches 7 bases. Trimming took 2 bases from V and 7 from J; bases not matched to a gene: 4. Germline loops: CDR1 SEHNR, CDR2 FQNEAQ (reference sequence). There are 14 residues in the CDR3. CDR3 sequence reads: CASSLRLAGGELFF. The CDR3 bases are TGTGCCAGCAGCTTACGACTAGCTGGCGGGGAGCTGTTTTTT.

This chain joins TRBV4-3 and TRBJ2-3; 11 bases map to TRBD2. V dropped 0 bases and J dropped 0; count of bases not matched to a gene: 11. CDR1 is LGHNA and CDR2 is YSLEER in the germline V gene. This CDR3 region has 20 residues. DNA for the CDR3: TGCGCCAGCAGCCAAGATCCAGTAGAACTAGCGGGAGTTAGCACAGATACGCAGTATTTT. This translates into CASSQDPVELAGVSTDTQYF.

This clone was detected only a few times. This CDR3 reads CASSFGRNEQFF. The CDR3 DNA reads TGTGCCAGCAGCTTCGGCCGCAATGAGCAGTTCTTC. The V call is TRBV6-6, the J call TRBJ2-1; the D is unclear. The CDR3 extends over 12 amino acids. Trimming took off 6 bases at V and 6 bases at J, with 9 bases between the two ends. CDR1 and CDR2 from the germline V gene are MNHNY and SVGAGI (reference sequence).

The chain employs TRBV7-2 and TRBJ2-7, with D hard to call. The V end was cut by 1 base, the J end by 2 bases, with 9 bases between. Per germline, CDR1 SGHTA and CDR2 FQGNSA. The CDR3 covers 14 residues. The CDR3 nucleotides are TGTGCCAGCAGCTTAGTACCGGCCGCCTACGAGCAGTACTTC. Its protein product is CASSLVPAAYEQYF.

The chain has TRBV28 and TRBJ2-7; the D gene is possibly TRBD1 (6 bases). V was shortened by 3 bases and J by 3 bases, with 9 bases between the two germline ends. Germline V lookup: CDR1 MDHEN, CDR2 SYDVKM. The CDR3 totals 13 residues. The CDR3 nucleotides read TGTGCCAGCAGTTTCTTCAGGGGCTACGAGCAGTACTTC. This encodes CASSFFRGYEQYF.

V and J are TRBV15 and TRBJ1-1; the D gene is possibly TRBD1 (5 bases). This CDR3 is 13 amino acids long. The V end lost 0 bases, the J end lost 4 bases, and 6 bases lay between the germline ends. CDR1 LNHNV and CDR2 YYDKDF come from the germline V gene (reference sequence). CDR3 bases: TGTGCCACCAGCAGAGACGGGACCACTGAAGCTTTCTTT. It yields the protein CATSRDGTTEAFF.

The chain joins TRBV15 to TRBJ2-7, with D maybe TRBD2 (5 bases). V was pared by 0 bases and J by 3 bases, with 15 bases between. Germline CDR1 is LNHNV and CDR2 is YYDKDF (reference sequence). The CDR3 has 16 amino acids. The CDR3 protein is CATSREDFGGGYEQYF. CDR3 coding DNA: TGTGCCACCAGCAGAGAAGACTTCGGTGGAGGCTACGAGCAGTACTTC.

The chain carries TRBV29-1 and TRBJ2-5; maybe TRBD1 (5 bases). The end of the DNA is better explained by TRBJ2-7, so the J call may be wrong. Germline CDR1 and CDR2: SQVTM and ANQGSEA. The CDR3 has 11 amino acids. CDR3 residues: CSAAGQYEQYF. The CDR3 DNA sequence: TGCAGCGCAGCAGGGCAGTACGAGCAGTACTTC.

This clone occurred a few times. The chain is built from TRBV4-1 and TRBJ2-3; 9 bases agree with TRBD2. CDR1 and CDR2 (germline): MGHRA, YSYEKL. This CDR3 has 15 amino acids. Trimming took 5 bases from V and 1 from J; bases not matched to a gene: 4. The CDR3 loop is CASSASGIGTDTQYF. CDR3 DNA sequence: TGCGCCAGCAGCGCTAGCGGGATAGGCACAGATACGCAGTATTTT.

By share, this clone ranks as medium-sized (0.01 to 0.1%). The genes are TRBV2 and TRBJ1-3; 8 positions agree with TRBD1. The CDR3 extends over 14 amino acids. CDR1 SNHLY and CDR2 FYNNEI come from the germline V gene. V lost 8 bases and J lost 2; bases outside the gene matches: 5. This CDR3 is CASSDRAAGNTIYF. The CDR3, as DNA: TGTGCCAGCTCGGACAGGGCGGCTGGAAACACCATATATTTT.

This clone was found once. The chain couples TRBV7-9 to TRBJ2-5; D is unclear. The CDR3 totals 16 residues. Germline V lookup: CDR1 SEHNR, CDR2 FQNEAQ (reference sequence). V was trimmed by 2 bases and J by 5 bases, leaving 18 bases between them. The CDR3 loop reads CASSLFHRSGGETQYF. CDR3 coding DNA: TGTGCCAGCAGCTTATTCCACAGATCTGGTGGGGAGACCCAGTACTTC.

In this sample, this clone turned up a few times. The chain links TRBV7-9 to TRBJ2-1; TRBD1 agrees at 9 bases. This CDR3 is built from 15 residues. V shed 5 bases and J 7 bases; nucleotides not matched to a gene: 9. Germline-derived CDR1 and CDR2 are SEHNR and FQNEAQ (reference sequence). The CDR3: CASSTRDRVGNEQFF. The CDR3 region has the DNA TGTGCCAGCAGCACCCGGGACAGGGTGGGGAATGAGCAGTTCTTC.

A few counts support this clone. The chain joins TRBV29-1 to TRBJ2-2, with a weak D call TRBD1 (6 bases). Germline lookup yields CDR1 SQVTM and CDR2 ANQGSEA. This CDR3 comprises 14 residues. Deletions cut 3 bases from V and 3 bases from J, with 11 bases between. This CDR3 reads CSVDRGRDTGELFF. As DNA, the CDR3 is TGCAGCGTTGACAGGGGAAGGGACACCGGGGAGCTGTTTTTT.

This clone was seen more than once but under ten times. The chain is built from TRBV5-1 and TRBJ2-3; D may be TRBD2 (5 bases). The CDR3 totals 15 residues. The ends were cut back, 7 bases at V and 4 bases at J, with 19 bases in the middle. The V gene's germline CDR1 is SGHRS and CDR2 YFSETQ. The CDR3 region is CASERSGGLADTQYF. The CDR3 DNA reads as TGCGCCAGCGAGAGGAGCGGAGGCCTGGCAGATACGCAGTATTTT.

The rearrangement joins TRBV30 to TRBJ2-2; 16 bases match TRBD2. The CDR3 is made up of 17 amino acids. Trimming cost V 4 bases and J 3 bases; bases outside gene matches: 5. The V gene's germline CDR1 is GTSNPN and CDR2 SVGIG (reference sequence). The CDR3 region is CAWTLGLAGGYTGELFF. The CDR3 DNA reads TGTGCCTGGACCTTGGGACTAGCGGGAGGGTACACCGGGGAGCTGTTTTTT.

In nucleotides, the CDR3 is TGTGCCAGTGGGGGCTTGGGCTACAATGAGCAGTTCTTC. This gives the protein CASGGLGYNEQFF. This chain connects TRBV15 to TRBJ2-1, with a possible D match to TRBD1 (6 bases). The CDR3 length is 13 residues. Germline V CDR1 and CDR2: LNHNV, YYDKDF (reference sequence). Trimming left V 10 bases short and J 3 bases short, with 13 bases between.

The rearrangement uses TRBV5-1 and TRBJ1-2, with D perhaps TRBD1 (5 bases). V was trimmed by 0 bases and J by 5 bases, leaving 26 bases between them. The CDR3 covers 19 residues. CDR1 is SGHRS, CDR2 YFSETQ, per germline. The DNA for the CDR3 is TGCGCCAGCAGCTTGGCTACCCCCACCCCCGGGACGGGGGTTTATGGCTACACCTTC. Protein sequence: CASSLATPTPGTGVYGYTF.

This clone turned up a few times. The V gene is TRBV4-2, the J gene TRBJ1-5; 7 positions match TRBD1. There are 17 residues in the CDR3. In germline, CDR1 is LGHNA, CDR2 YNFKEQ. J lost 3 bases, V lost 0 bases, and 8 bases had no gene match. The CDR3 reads CASSQEAGGTVNQPQHF. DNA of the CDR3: TGTGCCAGCAGCCAAGAAGCTGGTGGGACAGTCAATCAGCCCCAGCATTTT.

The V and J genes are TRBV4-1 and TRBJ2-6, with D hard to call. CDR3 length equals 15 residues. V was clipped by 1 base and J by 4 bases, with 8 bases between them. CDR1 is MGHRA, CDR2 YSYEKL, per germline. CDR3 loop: CASSQANPGANVLTF. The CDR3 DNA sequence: TGCGCCAGCAGCCAAGCGAATCCGGGGGCCAACGTCCTGACTTTC.

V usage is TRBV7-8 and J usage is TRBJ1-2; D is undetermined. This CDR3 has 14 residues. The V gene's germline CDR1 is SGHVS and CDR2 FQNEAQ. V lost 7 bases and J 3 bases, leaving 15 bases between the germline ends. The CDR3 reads CASTEPGLDYGYTF. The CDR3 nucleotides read TGTGCCAGCACCGAACCGGGGTTGGACTATGGCTACACCTTC.